This T cell receptor beta chain was documented in a study of blood T cell repertoires in COVID-19. Study-wide context: Nucleic acid was either cDNA or gDNA, and it came from T cells, B-cell-depleted T cells, or PBMCs.

The CDR3 runs 13 residues. Germline CDR1 is LNHDA and CDR2 is SQIVND (reference sequence). Trimming removed 4 bases from V and 4 bases from J, with 8 bases in between. The data were produced by immunoSEQ multiplex PCR, yet TCRdb's version contains in-frame clones alone and is incomplete. The table has some 200,000 clones, around nine tenths seen once; the top ten hold 7.2%. V usage is TRBV19 and J usage is TRBJ1-5, with D tentatively TRBD1 (5 bases). The TCR was taken from a man younger than 45 in a cohort exposed to, infected with or recovered from COVID-19 (not recorded which). Sequenced material: PBMCs or T cells enriched from blood (not recorded which). CDR3: CASSKGQNQPQHF. CDR3 DNA: TGTGCCAGTAGTAAGGGGCAAAATCAGCCCCAGCATTTT.